Listed here are 25 T cell receptor beta chains from one sample, sequenced in a study of OX40 agonist ivuxolimab in advanced cancers. Data came from immunoSEQ multiplex PCR; TCRdb stores just in-frame clones and leaves some out. The sample lists about 46,000 clones; approximately 80% were seen once. This sample comprised CD4+ or CD8+ T cells sorted from blood, obtained in a trial of the OX40 agonist ivuxolimab. Source of these receptors: an adult with an advanced solid tumor such as melanoma, head and neck, liver or kidney cancer.

This sequence joins TRBV19 and TRBJ1-5, with D perhaps TRBD1 (6 bases). The CDR3 is 15 residues long. Trimming removed 3 bases at V and 0 bases at J, with 9 bases between. CDR1 is LNHDA and CDR2 is SQIVND in the germline V gene (reference sequence). The CDR3 nucleotides are TGTGCCAGTAGTATTGACAGGAGTAGCAATCAGCCCCAGCATTTT. Residues: CASSIDRSSNQPQHF.

The rearrangement links TRBV28 to TRBJ2-3; D gene unclear. Trimming left V 6 bases short and J 4 bases short, with 11 bases between. The germline gives CDR1 MDHEN, CDR2 SYDVKM. The CDR3 consists of 13 residues. This chain's CDR3 is CASSPRSADTQYF. For the CDR3, the DNA is TGTGCCAGCAGCCCTCGAAGTGCAGATACGCAGTATTTT.

The V gene is TRBV2, the J gene TRBJ2-7; D is uncertain. Trimming cost V 5 bases and J 2 bases, with 7 bases left between them. CDR3 length: 12 amino acids. Germline CDR1 and CDR2: SNHLY and FYNNEI. The CDR3 DNA sequence: TGTGCCAGCAGTTATACGGCCTACGAGCAGTACTTC. This gives the protein CASSYTAYEQYF.

V and J are TRBV19 and TRBJ1-1, with a tentative D call TRBD1 (5 bases). V was trimmed by 3 bases and J by 3 bases, leaving 11 bases between them. CDR3 size: 14 residues. The germline V gene has CDR1 LNHDA and CDR2 SQIVND (reference sequence). The CDR3 DNA follows: TGTGCCAGTAGTATTGAGGGGTTGGACACTGAAGCTTTCTTT. It encodes CASSIEGLDTEAFF.

This clone occurred a few times. The chain carries TRBV7-2 and TRBJ2-1, with a tentative D call TRBD1 (5 bases). This CDR3 is built from 15 residues. Trimming removed 1 base at V and 2 bases at J, with 9 bases between. Germline V gene sequence: CDR1 SGHTA, CDR2 FQGNSA. The CDR3 coding sequence is TGTGCCAGCAGCTTAGGACAGACTGCCTACAATGAGCAGTTCTTC. Its protein product is CASSLGQTAYNEQFF.

This chain uses TRBV9 with TRBJ1-2, with 7 bases identical to TRBD1. Germline V lookup: CDR1 SGDLS, CDR2 YYNGEE. This CDR3 spans 14 amino acids. V was clipped by 0 bases and J by 7 bases; unmatched bases: 6. CDR3 sequence: CASSVGVTGSGYTF. CDR3 DNA: TGTGCCAGCAGCGTAGGAGTGACAGGGTCTGGCTACACCTTC.

The chain joins TRBV7-2 to TRBJ1-4; D uncertain. The CDR3 loop spans 16 amino acids. Per germline, CDR1 SGHTA and CDR2 FQGNSA. V shed 2 bases and J shed 0 bases, with 10 bases lying between them. The CDR3 loop reads CASSLRSGATNEKLFF. The DNA of the CDR3 is TGTGCCAGCAGCTTAAGGAGTGGGGCAACTAATGAAAAACTGTTTTTT.

This clone occurred once. The genes are TRBV28 and TRBJ1-2; 11 bases agree with TRBD1. Germline loops: CDR1 MDHEN, CDR2 SYDVKM. The CDR3 is 17 residues long. Losses at the gene ends were 4 bases for V and 0 bases for J; bases not matched to a gene: 7. The CDR3 coding sequence is TGTGCCAGCAGTTCGCCGGGACAGGGGGGGCCTAACTATGGCTACACCTTC. This gives the protein CASSSPGQGGPNYGYTF.

The CDR3: CASSSDFDGSGTGGYTIYF. The DNA for the CDR3 is TGTGCCAGCAGCTCAGATTTCGACGGATCCGGGACAGGGGGGTACACCATATATTTT. The chain recombines TRBV5-4 with TRBJ1-3; 11 positions match TRBD1. The length of the CDR3 is 19 residues. The ends lost 3 bases at V and 8 bases at J; junction bases unmatched: 19. From germline, CDR1 is SGHNT and CDR2 YYREEE (reference sequence). Complete variable domain (other parts from reference TRBV5-4 and TRBJ1-3): ETGVTQSPTHLIKTRGQQVTLRCSSQSGHNTVSWYQQALGQGPQFIFQYYREEENGRGNFPPRFSGLQFPNYSSELNVNALELDDSALYLCASSSDFDGSGTGGYTIYFGEGSWLTVV.

The chain couples TRBV27 to TRBJ1-4; D is unclear. V lost 6 bases to trimming and J lost 0 bases, with 14 bases between them. In germline, CDR1 is MNHEY, CDR2 SMNVEV (reference sequence). This CDR3 contains 16 residues. CDR3 sequence (DNA): TGTGCCAGCAGGGGCCGTCCACCACCAACTAATGAAAAACTGTTTTTT. The encoded protein is CASRGRPPPTNEKLFF.

The gene calls are TRBV11-2 and TRBJ2-3; weak D call: TRBD2 (6 bases). This CDR3 has 13 amino acids. Trimming pared 1 base from V and 6 bases from J, leaving 8 bases between. Germline assignment: CDR1 SGHAT and CDR2 FQNNGV. The CDR3 sequence is CASSLGLADTQYF. As DNA, the CDR3 is TGTGCCAGCAGCTTAGGGCTAGCGGATACGCAGTATTTT. Together with reference TRBV11-2 and TRBJ2-3, the CDR3 gives the full variable domain: EAGVAQSPRYKIIEKRQSVAFWCNPISGHATLYWYQQILGQGPKLLIQFQNNGVVDDSQLPKDRFSAERLKGVDSTLKIQPAKLEDSAVYLCASSLGLADTQYFGPGTRLTVL.

This sequence joins TRBV10-1 and TRBJ2-3; no clear D gene. CDR3 length equals 13 residues. CDR1 is WNHNN, CDR2 SYGVQD, per germline (reference sequence). Trimming took off 4 bases at V and 6 bases at J, with 11 bases between the two ends. The CDR3: CASSVNYRDTQYF. The CDR3 nucleotides are TGCGCCAGCAGTGTGAACTATCGGGATACGCAGTATTTT.

The CDR3 loop reads CASTTHYTEAFF. The DNA of the CDR3 is TGTGCCAGCACTACTCACTACACTGAAGCTTTCTTT. The J gene is TRBJ1-1, the V gene TRBV7-9; no firm D call. Germline loops: CDR1 SEHNR, CDR2 FQNEAQ (reference sequence). The CDR3 runs to 12 residues. Trimming stripped 7 bases from V and 3 bases from J, with 9 bases between.

This clone has only one observation. The genes are TRBV6-5 and TRBJ1-2; TRBD1 matches at 7 bases. The CDR3 covers 14 residues. V lost 5 bases and J lost 1; bases outside the gene matches: 4. Per germline, CDR1 MNHEY and CDR2 SVGAGI. CDR3 bases: TGTGCCAGCAGTGGGAGACAGGGTAACTATGGCTACACCTTC. This codes for CASSGRQGNYGYTF.

This chain links TRBV29-1 with TRBJ2-3; D not certain. V was clipped by 5 bases and J by 3 bases, with 3 bases between them. CDR3 length equals 10 residues. Germline V gives CDR1 SQVTM, CDR2 ANQGSEA. CDR3 loop: CSVLTDTQYF. The CDR3 coding sequence is TGCAGCGTTCTAACAGATACGCAGTATTTT.

In DNA form, the CDR3 reads TGTGCCAGCTCACCACCTTCTGGGAATGGCTACACCTTC. Protein sequence: CASSPPSGNGYTF. The V call is TRBV18, the J call TRBJ1-2; unclear D gene. The CDR3 contains 13 residues. V lost 0 bases and J 6 bases, leaving 8 bases between the germline ends. The germline V gene encodes CDR1 KGHSH and CDR2 LQKENI.

The chain joins TRBV5-4 to TRBJ2-3; TRBD1 matches 9 bases. V shed 3 bases and J 3 bases; nucleotides not matched to a gene: 8. The CDR3 extends over 16 amino acids. CDR1 and CDR2 (germline): SGHNT, YYREEE (reference sequence). The CDR3 region is CASSSAPGQGTDTQYF. The CDR3 nucleotides read TGTGCCAGCAGCTCAGCCCCGGGACAGGGAACAGATACGCAGTATTTT.

The DNA of the CDR3 is TGTGCCTGGGGAAGGAACTCTGGGGCCAACGTCCTGACTTTC. It translates to CAWGRNSGANVLTF. The V gene is TRBV30, the J gene TRBJ2-6; the D is unclear. V was clipped by 5 bases and J by 0 bases, with 8 bases between them. Germline-derived CDR1 and CDR2 are GTSNPN and SVGIG (reference sequence). The CDR3 spans 14 residues. Using reference TRBV30 and TRBJ2-6 for the parts outside the CDR3, the full variable domain is SQTIHQWPATLVQPVGSPLSLECTVEGTSNPNLYWYRQAAGRGLQLLFYSVGIGQISSEVPQNLSASRPQDRQFILSSKKLLLSDSGFYLCAWGRNSGANVLTFGAGSRLTVL.

The chain joins TRBV4-2 to TRBJ2-1, with TRBD1 matching over 9 bases. V lost 1 base to trimming and J lost 3 bases; unmatched junction nucleotides: 1. This CDR3 is 15 amino acids long. Germline lookup yields CDR1 LGHNA and CDR2 YNFKEQ. CDR3 DNA sequence: TGTGCCAGCAGCCAAGGACAGGGGGACTACAATGAGCAGTTCTTC. This translates into CASSQGQGDYNEQFF.

The rearrangement uses TRBV19 and TRBJ1-2, with D possibly being TRBD1 (5 bases). The germline CDR1 and CDR2 sequences are LNHDA and SQIVND (reference sequence). Trimming shortened V by 5 bases and J by 2 bases, and 21 bases separated the two germline ends. CDR3 length: 17 residues. The CDR3 DNA reads TGTGCCAGTAGTTCACGCCATGGGGGGGAAACCAACTATGGCTACACCTTC. Its translation: CASSSRHGGETNYGYTF.

CDR3: CASYPTGVGNTIYF. In nucleotides, the CDR3 is TGTGCCAGCTACCCAACGGGGGTTGGAAACACCATATATTTT. The rearrangement uses TRBV6-5 and TRBJ1-3; weak D call: TRBD1 (5 bases). The length of the CDR3 is 14 residues. V lost 8 bases and J 3 bases, leaving 14 bases between the germline ends. Germline-derived CDR1 and CDR2 are MNHEY and SVGAGI.

J is TRBJ1-2 and V is TRBV7-6; TRBD1 matches at 7 bases. The germline CDR1 and CDR2 sequences are SGHVS and FNYEAQ. The J segment lost 5 bases and the V segment lost 5 bases, leaving 11 bases of the junction unmatched. The CDR3 runs to 15 residues. The CDR3 bases are TGTGCCAGCAGCCTCCTGCCCACGGGACAGTATGGCTACACCTTC. It encodes CASSLLPTGQYGYTF.

The V gene is TRBV18, the J gene TRBJ1-1; 9 bases are a match to TRBD1. CDR3 size: 14 residues. Germline V gene data show CDR1 as KGHSH and CDR2 as LQKENI. J gave up 4 bases and V 4 bases, and 4 bases lay outside the gene matches. The CDR3 DNA reads as TGTGCCAGCTCACGGACAGGGGCGGGCACTGAAGCTTTCTTT. Translation gives CASSRTGAGTEAFF.

This clone was recorded once. V gene TRBV2 combines with J gene TRBJ1-1; the D is unclear. V lost 5 bases to trimming and J lost 4 bases, with 11 bases between them. This CDR3 comprises 13 residues. Germline V gene sequence: CDR1 SNHLY, CDR2 FYNNEI. The CDR3 loop is CASSLSAGTEAFF. The CDR3 DNA is TGTGCCAGCAGTCTTTCCGCGGGCACTGAAGCTTTCTTT.

This clone was seen just once. The CDR3 protein is CASSYRGQMNTEAFF. CDR3 nucleotide sequence: TGTGCCAGCAGTTACCGTGGACAAATGAACACTGAAGCTTTCTTT. The genes are TRBV6-5 and TRBJ1-1; D might be TRBD1 (5 bases). The CDR3 covers 15 residues. Germline assignment: CDR1 MNHEY and CDR2 SVGAGI. V gave up 2 bases and J gave up 0 bases, with 10 bases separating them.